This T cell receptor (beta chain) was obtained from a study of CD8 T cells in Susac syndrome (dated by TCRdb to about 2019). Describing the broader study: Among the Susac syndrome patients who were sequenced, clinically active disease was present in six and clinical remission was observed in about eight. Susac syndrome patients were therapy-naive, on corticosteroids (some also receiving IVIg), or on IVIg alone at blood withdrawal. Repertoire sequencing was used to test whether CD8+ T cell activation and differentiation in Susac syndrome was antigen driven.

Overall results and qualifications from the work: The number of individuals in the TCR sequencing and HLA analysis was acknowledged as relatively small. No clonal expansion was detected in the CD4+ T cell repertoire of Susac syndrome patients.

RNA was extracted with the RNeasy kit and 0.5 to 1 ug was reverse transcribed using random hexamers. TCR beta CDR3 regions were amplified with the immunoSEQ multiplex PCR assay covering 54 Vbeta and 13 Jbeta segments. PCR amplification bias was corrected using a synthetic template baseline for primer optimization and computational correction. As for the authors' bioinformatics: Reads were annotated to V, D and J genes per IMGT and analyzed with immunoSEQ Analyzer, keeping only productive sequences. Clonality was computed as one minus Shannon entropy normalized by log2 of the number of productive unique sequences. Public and private clones were assessed among the 100 most prevalent clones of each patient and control. Susac-specific clones were defined as absent from healthy and MS cohorts, 800 to 1,200 published viral clones and other ImmuneACCESS disease sequences. The public reads were quality trimmed at Q25 with fastp and then assembled into clones with MiXCR by TCRdb, keeping productive beta chains. Rows are unified per CDR3 protein, each entry keeping the most common DNA and genes. Clone size and V and J calls follow TCRdb, not the original study. The sample table contains about 150,000 distinct CDR3 sequences; only one count was recorded for 85% to 95% of them. The ten largest clones add up to approximately 0.15% of the sample.

CDR3 length: 16 amino acids, cysteine to phenylalanine. Here the CDR3 DNA is all that survives: 48 bases in frame from base 1. The CDR1 and CDR2 encoded by the germline V gene (reference sequence) are SGHNT and YYREEE. At the junction V is shortened by 3 bases and J by 9 bases; bases outside the gene matches: 10. High-throughput TCR beta sequencing profiled peripheral blood CD8+ and CD4+ T cells from healthy donors, Susac syndrome patients and multiple sclerosis patients. The Susac syndrome patients fulfilled recently defined diagnostic criteria for either definite or probable disease. Bulk CD8+ and CD4+ T cells were purified by magnetic negative isolation, whereas CD8+ TEMRA cells were enriched by FACS. Blood was collected in EDTA tubes and processed within 24 hours, with PBMCs isolated through density gradient centrifugation. PBMCs destined for TCR sequencing were cryopreserved in liquid nitrogen and later thawed in a 37 °C water bath. A purity of at least 90% was achieved for sorted or isolated CD4+, CD8+ and CD8+ TEMRA cells.

About this clonotype: Its specific antigen is unknown. The sample holds no much larger clone one base away, and base qualities are not on file.

Recombination joined TRBV5-4 with TRBJ1-6; 9 of the junction bases match TRBD1. The source is a human donor with Susac syndrome. Sequenced material: CD4+ T cells from PBMCs. The encoded CDR3 is CASSSPGTGLGSPLHF. The DNA sequence is TGTGCCAGCAGCTCCCCAGGGACAGGGCTGGGTTCACCCCTCCACTTT.